This T cell receptor beta chain appears in the sequencing data of a study of cytomegalovirus exposure and HLA in healthy donors. This clone was seen only once. The method was immunoSEQ multiplex PCR; TCRdb's version includes in-frame clones alone and lacks a portion of them. The repertoire has about 200,000 clones, around 83% of them found once; the top ten carry around 15%. V trimming: 3 bases; J trimming: 3 bases; junction bases outside the gene matches: 8. This CDR3 comprises 16 residues. CDR1 is SGDLS and CDR2 is YYNGEE in the germline V gene. Sample: PBMCs. The TCR sequence derives from a woman in her twenties or thirties in good health and CMV-seropositive. The chain carries TRBV9 and TRBJ2-1, with TRBD1 matching 8 bases. DNA of the CDR3: TGTGCCAGCAGCGAGGGATTGGGACAGGTCTACAATGAGCAGTTCTTC. It specifies CASSEGLGQVYNEQFF.